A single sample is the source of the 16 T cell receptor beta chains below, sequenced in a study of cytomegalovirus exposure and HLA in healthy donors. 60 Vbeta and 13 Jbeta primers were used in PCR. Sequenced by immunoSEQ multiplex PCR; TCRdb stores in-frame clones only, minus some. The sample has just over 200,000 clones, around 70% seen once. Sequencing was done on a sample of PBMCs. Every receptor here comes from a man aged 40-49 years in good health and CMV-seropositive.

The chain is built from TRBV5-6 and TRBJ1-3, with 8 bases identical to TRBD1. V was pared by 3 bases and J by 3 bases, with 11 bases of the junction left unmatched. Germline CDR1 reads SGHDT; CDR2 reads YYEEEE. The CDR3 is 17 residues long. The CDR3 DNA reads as TGTGCCAGCAGCTGGGGACTACAGGGGGTAGGTGGAAACACCATATATTTT. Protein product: CASSWGLQGVGGNTIYF.

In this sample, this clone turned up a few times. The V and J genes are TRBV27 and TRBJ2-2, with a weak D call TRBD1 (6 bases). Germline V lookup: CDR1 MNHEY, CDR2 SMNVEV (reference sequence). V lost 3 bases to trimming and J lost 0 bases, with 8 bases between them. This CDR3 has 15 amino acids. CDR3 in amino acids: CASSFGTTNTGELFF. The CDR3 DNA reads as TGTGCCAGCAGTTTTGGGACAACGAACACCGGGGAGCTGTTTTTT.

The CDR3 DNA reads TGTGCCAGCAGCTACTGGGGGCAGTCTGGAAACACCATATATTTT. This gives the protein CASSYWGQSGNTIYF. This rearrangement joins TRBV7-9 to TRBJ1-3, with D tentatively TRBD1 (6 bases). V lost 4 bases to trimming and J lost 1 base, with 11 bases between them. CDR1 and CDR2 (germline): SEHNR, FQNEAQ (reference sequence). The CDR3 totals 15 residues.

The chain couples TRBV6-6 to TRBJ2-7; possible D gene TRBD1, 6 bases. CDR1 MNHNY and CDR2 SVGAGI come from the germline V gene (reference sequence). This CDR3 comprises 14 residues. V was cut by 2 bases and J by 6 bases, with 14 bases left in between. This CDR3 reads CASSYTPVGAEQYF. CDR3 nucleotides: TGTGCCAGCAGTTACACGCCCGTGGGGGCCGAGCAGTACTTC.

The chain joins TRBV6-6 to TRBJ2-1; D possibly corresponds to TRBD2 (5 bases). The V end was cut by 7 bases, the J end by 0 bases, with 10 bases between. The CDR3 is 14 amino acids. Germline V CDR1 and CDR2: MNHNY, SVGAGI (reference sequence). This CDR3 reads CASMVGSSYNEQFF. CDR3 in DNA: TGTGCCAGCATGGTTGGGAGCTCCTACAATGAGCAGTTCTTC.

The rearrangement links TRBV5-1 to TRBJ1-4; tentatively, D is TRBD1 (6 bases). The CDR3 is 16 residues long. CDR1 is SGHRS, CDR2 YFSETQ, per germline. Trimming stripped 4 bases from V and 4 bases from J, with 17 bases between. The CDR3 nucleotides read TGCGCCAGCAGCGCTAACAGACAGGTTCTTAATGAAAAACTGTTTTTT. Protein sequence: CASSANRQVLNEKLFF.

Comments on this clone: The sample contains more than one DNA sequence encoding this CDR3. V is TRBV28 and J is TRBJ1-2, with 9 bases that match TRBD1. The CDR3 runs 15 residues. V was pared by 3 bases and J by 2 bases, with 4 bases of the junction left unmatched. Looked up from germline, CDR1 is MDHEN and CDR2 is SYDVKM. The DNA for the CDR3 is TGTGCCAGCAGTTTCTTTGGGACAGGGAACTATGGCTACACCTTC. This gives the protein CASSFFGTGNYGYTF.

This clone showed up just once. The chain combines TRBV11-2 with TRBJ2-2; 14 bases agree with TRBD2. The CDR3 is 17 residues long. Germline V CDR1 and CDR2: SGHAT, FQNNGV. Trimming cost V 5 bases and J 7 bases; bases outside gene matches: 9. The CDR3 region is CASSPRLAGGLGGELFF. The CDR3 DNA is TGTGCCAGCAGCCCACGACTAGCGGGGGGGCTTGGCGGGGAGCTGTTTTTT.

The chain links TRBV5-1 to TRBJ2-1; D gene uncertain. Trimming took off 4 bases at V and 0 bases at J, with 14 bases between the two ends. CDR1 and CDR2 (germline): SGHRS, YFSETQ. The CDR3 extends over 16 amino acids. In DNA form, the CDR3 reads TGCGCCAGCAGCCCCGAGTACAGAGACTCCTACAATGAGCAGTTCTTC. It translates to CASSPEYRDSYNEQFF.

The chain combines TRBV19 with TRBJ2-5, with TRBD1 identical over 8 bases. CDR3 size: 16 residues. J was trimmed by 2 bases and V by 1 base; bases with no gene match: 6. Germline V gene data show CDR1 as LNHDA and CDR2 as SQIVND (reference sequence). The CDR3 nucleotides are TGTGCCAGTAGTATAGCGCGACAGGGGAATCAAGAGACCCAGTACTTC. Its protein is CASSIARQGNQETQYF.

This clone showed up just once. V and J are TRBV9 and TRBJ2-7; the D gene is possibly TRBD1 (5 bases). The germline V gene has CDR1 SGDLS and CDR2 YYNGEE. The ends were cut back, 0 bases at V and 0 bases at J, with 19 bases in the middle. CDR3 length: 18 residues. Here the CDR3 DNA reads TGTGCCAGCAGCGTAGGGGTAGGAGTAGGACAAGCCTCCTACGAGCAGTACTTC. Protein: CASSVGVGVGQASYEQYF.

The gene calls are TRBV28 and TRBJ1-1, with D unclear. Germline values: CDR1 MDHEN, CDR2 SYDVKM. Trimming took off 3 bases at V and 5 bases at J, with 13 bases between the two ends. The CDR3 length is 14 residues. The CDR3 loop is CASSLVWSRTEAFF. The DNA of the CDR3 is TGTGCCAGCAGTTTGGTATGGTCTCGGACTGAAGCTTTCTTT.

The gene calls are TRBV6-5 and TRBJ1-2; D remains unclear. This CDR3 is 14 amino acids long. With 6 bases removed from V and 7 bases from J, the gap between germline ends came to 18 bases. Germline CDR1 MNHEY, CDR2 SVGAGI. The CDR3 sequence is CASSRTPGGSGYTF. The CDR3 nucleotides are TGTGCCAGCAGCCGGACGCCAGGAGGATCTGGCTACACCTTC.

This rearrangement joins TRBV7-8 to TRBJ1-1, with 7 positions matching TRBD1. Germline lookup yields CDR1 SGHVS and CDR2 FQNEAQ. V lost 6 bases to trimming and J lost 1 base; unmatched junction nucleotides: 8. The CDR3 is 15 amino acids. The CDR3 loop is CASRTWNRGNTEAFF. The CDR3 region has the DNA TGTGCCAGCAGAACTTGGAACAGGGGGAACACTGAAGCTTTCTTT.

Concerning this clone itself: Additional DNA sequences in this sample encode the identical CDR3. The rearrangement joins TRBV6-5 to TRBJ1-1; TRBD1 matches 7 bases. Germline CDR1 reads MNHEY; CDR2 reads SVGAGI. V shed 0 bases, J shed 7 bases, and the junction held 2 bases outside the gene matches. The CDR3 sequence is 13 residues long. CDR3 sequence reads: CASSYSSGGEAFF. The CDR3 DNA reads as TGTGCCAGCAGTTACTCTTCAGGGGGTGAAGCTTTCTTT.

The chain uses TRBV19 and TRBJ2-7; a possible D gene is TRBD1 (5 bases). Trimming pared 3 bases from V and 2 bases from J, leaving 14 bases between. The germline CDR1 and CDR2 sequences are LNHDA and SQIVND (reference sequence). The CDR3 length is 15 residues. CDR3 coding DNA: TGTGCCAGTAGTATTAGTGACAGACCTACCTACGAGCAGTACTTC. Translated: CASSISDRPTYEQYF.